These 8 T cell receptor beta chains share one sample of origin, sequenced in a study of OX40 agonist ivuxolimab in advanced cancers. Here immunoSEQ multiplex PCR was the method, and the copy in TCRdb shows in-frame clones only, minus some. The table shows around 67,000 clones, with approximately 81% occurring only once. Material: CD4+ or CD8+ T cells sorted from blood, obtained in a trial of the OX40 agonist ivuxolimab. Receptors originate from an adult with an advanced solid tumor such as melanoma, head and neck, liver or kidney cancer.

In its sample, this clone was seen once. CDR3 amino acids: CASSLRLQGNYGYTF. In nucleotides, the CDR3 is TGTGCCAGCAGCTTGAGGTTACAGGGGAACTATGGCTACACCTTC. The chain couples TRBV5-5 to TRBJ1-2; 7 bases align to TRBD1. The CDR3 is made up of 15 amino acids. V shed 1 base and J 2 bases; nucleotides not matched to a gene: 5. From germline, CDR1 is SGHKS and CDR2 YYEKEE (reference sequence).

V gene TRBV7-2 combines with J gene TRBJ2-5; either TRBD1 or TRBD2 may supply D (5 bases each). In germline, CDR1 is SGHTA, CDR2 FQGNSA. The CDR3 has 16 amino acids. V was pared by 5 bases and J by 0 bases, with 16 bases between. CDR3 nucleotide sequence: TGTGCCAGCAGCCCTTTCGGGACGGTGGACCAAGAGACCCAGTACTTC. It yields the protein CASSPFGTVDQETQYF.

The gene calls are TRBV30 and TRBJ1-1; TRBD1 agrees at 8 bases. The V segment lost 2 bases and the J segment 0 bases; nucleotides outside the gene matches: 8. Germline CDR1 GTSNPN, CDR2 SVGIG (reference sequence). The CDR3 totals 16 residues. The CDR3 reads CAWSSGQVIMNTEAFF. The CDR3 nucleotides read TGTGCCTGGAGTTCGGGACAGGTTATCATGAACACTGAAGCTTTCTTT.

V usage is TRBV7-2 and J usage is TRBJ2-3, with D unresolved. The ends were cut back, 2 bases at V and 5 bases at J, with 2 bases in the middle. Germline V gives CDR1 SGHTA, CDR2 FQGNSA. The CDR3 is 11 amino acids. The CDR3 nucleotides are TGTGCCAGCAGCTTAAAAGATACGCAGTATTTT. Its protein product is CASSLKDTQYF. Based on the CDR3 plus reference TRBV7-2 and TRBJ2-3, the full variable domain is GAGVSQSPSNKVTEKGKDVELRCDPISGHTALYWYRQSLGQGLEFLIYFQGNSAPDKSGLPSDRFSAERTGGSVSTLTIQRTQQEDSAVYLCASSLKDTQYFGPGTRLTVL.

The chain has TRBV18 and TRBJ1-2, with 8 bases that match TRBD1. The CDR3 has 17 amino acids. V gave up 1 base and J gave up 6 bases; unmatched junction bases: 13. Germline V gene data show CDR1 as KGHSH and CDR2 as LQKENI. The CDR3 region has the DNA TGTGCCAGCTCACCACTTTCCATACAGGGGGGGATAGATGGCTACACCTTC. Translating it yields CASSPLSIQGGIDGYTF.

The V call is TRBV11-1, the J call TRBJ1-2; no definite D call. The CDR3 covers 14 residues. V dropped 5 bases and J dropped 7 bases, with 17 bases sitting between them. Germline V gives CDR1 SGHAT, CDR2 FQDESV (reference sequence). The CDR3 reads CASSESTVLGGYTF. In DNA, the CDR3 is TGTGCCAGCAGCGAATCCACCGTACTGGGTGGCTACACCTTC. Using reference TRBV11-1 and TRBJ1-2 for the parts outside the CDR3, the full variable domain is EAEVAQSPRYKITEKSQAVAFWCDPISGHATLYWYRQILGQGPELLVQFQDESVVDDSQLPKDRFSAERLKGVDSTLKIQPAELGDSAMYLCASSESTVLGGYTFGSGTRLTVV.

The rearrangement links TRBV5-4 to TRBJ1-1, with D tentatively TRBD1 (6 bases). Germline V lookup: CDR1 SGHNT, CDR2 YYREEE (reference sequence). V gave up 3 bases and J gave up 0 bases, with 18 bases separating them. There are 17 residues in the CDR3. CDR3 residues: CASSWGFAGDLNTEAFF. DNA of the CDR3: TGTGCCAGCAGCTGGGGTTTTGCAGGGGACTTGAACACTGAAGCTTTCTTT.

V is TRBV6-5 and J is TRBJ1-2; D not resolved. This CDR3 has 13 residues. The germline gives CDR1 MNHEY, CDR2 SVGAGI. Trimming cost V 6 bases and J 2 bases, with 10 bases left between them. The CDR3 sequence: CASSEFTNYGYTF. For the CDR3, the DNA is TGTGCCAGCAGCGAATTTACAAACTATGGCTACACCTTC.